This TCR beta chain derives from a study of cytotoxic CD8 clonotypes in ibrutinib-treated CLL. Whole-study context: Partial response was seen in approximately 24 patients and complete response in 2; after median around 5.5 years, about 14 stayed remitted, about 12 progressed. Response samples were obtained once patients had received a median around 12 months of treatment, range 6 to 36. Study conclusions and caveats: Public clonotypes showed up rarely, and on treatment they shrank or held steady.

Clones were read by immunoSEQ multiplex PCR, and TCRdb kept only the in-frame ones, dropping some. The sample has approximately 280,000 clones; approximately 76% are singletons. Comments on this clone: The target antigen is unknown.

Sequenced material: PBMCs, taken at disease progression, from a patient treated with ibrutinib. This clonotype originated in a human donor with chronic lymphocytic leukemia.

CDR3 in amino acids: CASSQDLGDQPQHF. The DNA of the CDR3 is TGCGCCAGCAGCCAAGACCTGGGTGATCAGCCCCAGCATTTT. This rearrangement joins TRBV4-1 to TRBJ1-5; D ambiguous. This CDR3 has 14 amino acids. In germline, CDR1 is MGHRA, CDR2 YSYEKL. The V gene lost 0 bases and the J gene lost 5 bases, with 8 bases spanning the gap.